This entry is about one T cell receptor beta chain. In the original processing: Counts of nucleated cells, estimated from reference gene primer amplification, were obtained. Here immunoSEQ multiplex PCR was the method, and the copy in TCRdb shows in-frame clones only, minus some. D and trimming were read from the DNA, whereas the V and J calls and clone size are those reported in that table. The table includes just over 300,000 clones, 80% to 90% detected once. Germline CDR1 and CDR2: MNHEY and SMNVEV (reference sequence). The CDR3 length is 15 residues. V lost 3 bases to trimming and J lost 3 bases, with 12 bases between them. This specimen belongs to a study of blood T cell repertoires in COVID-19. Study overall: T cells, B-cell-depleted T cells, or PBMCs supplied cDNA or gDNA.

Cohort placement rested on clinical history that participants reported themselves. The specimen sequenced was PBMCs or T cells enriched from blood (not recorded which). The TCR was taken from a man aged 25-45 years who had recovered from COVID-19. The gene calls are TRBV27 and TRBJ2-1; tentative D call: TRBD1 (5 bases). The CDR3 region has the DNA TGTGCCAGCAGTTTCCCGGCAGGACACTACAATGAGCAGTTCTTC. Its protein product is CASSFPAGHYNEQFF.